This T cell receptor (beta chain) came from a study of blood T cells in healthy people across ages. Regarding this clonotype: Its antigen is undetermined.

Healthy Russian Caucasian donors spanned ages about 6 to 100 years. The amount of total RNA extracted per sample was at least 5.5 micrograms. Using a J-beta primer mix together with a sample-barcoded 5' primer, a second PCR was run for roughly 6 to 11 cycles. TCRdb reprocessed the 5' RACE reads via MiXCR and lists one record per CDR3 protein. The sample shows 1.5 million to 1.8 million distinct CDR3 sequences, 35% to 45% of them seen only once. The V end lost 2 bases, the J end lost 2 bases, and 15 bases lay between the germline ends. CDR1 SGDLS and CDR2 YYNGEE come from the germline V gene. CDR3 length equals 16 residues. Findings and limits, study-wide: Diversity estimates drawn from one million T cells were deemed underestimates. Higher diversity, along with more naive CD4+ cells, distinguished long-lived donors from aged donors.

The V call is TRBV9, the J call TRBJ2-3; TRBD1 is a possible D gene (6 bases). The sequence was obtained from a woman aged 18-35 years in good health. Material: blood. The CDR3 DNA reads TGTGCCAGCAGCGTGGGGGCTGGGGCCTTCACAGATACGCAGTATTTT. Protein product: CASSVGAGAFTDTQYF.